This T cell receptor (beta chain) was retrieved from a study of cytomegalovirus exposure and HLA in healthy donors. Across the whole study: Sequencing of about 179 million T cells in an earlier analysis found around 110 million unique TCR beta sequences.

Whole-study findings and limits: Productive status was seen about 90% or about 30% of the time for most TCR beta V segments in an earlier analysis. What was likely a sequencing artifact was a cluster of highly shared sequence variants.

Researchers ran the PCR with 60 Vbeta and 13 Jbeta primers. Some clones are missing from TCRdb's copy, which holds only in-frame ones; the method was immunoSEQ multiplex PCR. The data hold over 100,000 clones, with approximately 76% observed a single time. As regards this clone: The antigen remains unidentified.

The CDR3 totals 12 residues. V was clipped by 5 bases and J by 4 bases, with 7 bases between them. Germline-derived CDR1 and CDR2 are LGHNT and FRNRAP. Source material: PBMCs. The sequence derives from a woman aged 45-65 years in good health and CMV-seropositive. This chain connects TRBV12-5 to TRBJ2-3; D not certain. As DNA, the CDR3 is TGTGCTAGTGGTCCAGTGCCAGATACGCAGTATTTT. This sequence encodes CASGPVPDTQYF.